Below, 20 T cell receptor beta chains from the same sample are listed, as sequenced in a study of response to subunit inactivated influenza vaccine. TCRdb processed the RT-PCR reads anew with MiXCR; each CDR3 protein has one entry. The table has about 650,000 distinct CDR3 sequences, 14% seen once. Material: PBMCs from blood, obtained less than 15 days before vaccination. These receptors were obtained from a man aged 50-60 years who received an inactivated influenza vaccine.

In DNA, the CDR3 is TGTGCCAGCAGTTTACTTGCCCTCAAGGACAGCCCTAACTATGGCTACACCTTC. This encodes CASSLLALKDSPNYGYTF. The gene calls are TRBV28 and TRBJ1-2; perhaps TRBD1 as D (6 bases). Trimming took 2 bases from V and 0 from J, leaving 19 bases between them. The CDR3 is 18 amino acids. Germline CDR1 and CDR2: MDHEN and SYDVKM.

This clonotype turned up a few times. The chain recombines TRBV29-1 with TRBJ1-1; 10 bases fit TRBD1. The germline gives CDR1 SQVTM, CDR2 ANQGSEA. The CDR3 has 14 residues. J lost 5 bases, V lost 6 bases, and 9 bases had no gene match. The CDR3 region is CSVGQGSVWTEAFF. The CDR3 nucleotides read TGCAGCGTGGGACAGGGGAGCGTATGGACTGAAGCTTTCTTT. The whole variable domain, remainder taken from reference TRBV29-1 and TRBJ1-1, is SAVISQKPSRDICQRGTSLTIQCQVDSQVTMMFWYRQQPGQSLTLIATANQGSEATYESGFVIDKFPISRPNLTFSTLTVSNMSPEDSSIYLCSVGQGSVWTEAFFGQGTRLTVV.

This clonotype was seen more than once but under ten times. This chain connects TRBV5-1 to TRBJ1-2, with a weak D call TRBD1 (5 bases). CDR3 length: 14 amino acids. Trimming removed 2 bases at V and 3 bases at J, with 11 bases between. Germline CDR1 reads SGHRS; CDR2 reads YFSETQ. Written as DNA, the CDR3 is TGCGCCAGCAGCTTCGGGGCTTTCGACTATGGCTACACCTTC. It translates to CASSFGAFDYGYTF.

This clonotype was detected many times. The chain joins TRBV4-3 to TRBJ2-7; D tentatively reads TRBD1 or TRBD2 (5 bases each). The CDR3 has 15 amino acids. Germline values: CDR1 LGHNA, CDR2 YSLEER. Trimming removed 0 bases at V and 2 bases at J, with 11 bases between. The DNA of the CDR3 is TGCGCCAGCAGCCAAGAGGGGACCATTCCCTACGAGCAGTACTTC. Translating it yields CASSQEGTIPYEQYF.

This clonotype was observed a few times. This rearrangement joins TRBV4-2 to TRBJ2-5; 11 bases fit TRBD2. Losses at the gene ends were 0 bases for V and 9 bases for J; bases not matched to a gene: 12. The CDR3 consists of 17 residues. Per germline, CDR1 LGHNA and CDR2 YNFKEQ. The CDR3 bases are TGTGCCAGCAGCCAAGATTACTTTTCTAGCGGGAGGACTGCCCAGTACTTC. Its translation: CASSQDYFSSGRTAQYF.

This clonotype appeared a few times. V is TRBV5-1 and J is TRBJ2-1, with D perhaps matching TRBD1 or TRBD2 (5 bases each). Germline V gene sequence: CDR1 SGHRS, CDR2 YFSETQ. The CDR3 length is 14 residues. The ends were cut back, 3 bases at V and 7 bases at J, with 14 bases in the middle. CDR3: CASSSGTPGNEQFF. In nucleotides, the CDR3 is TGCGCCAGCAGCTCCGGGACCCCCGGGAATGAGCAGTTCTTC. Based on the CDR3 plus reference TRBV5-1 and TRBJ2-1, the full variable domain is KAGVTQTPRYLIKTRGQQVTLSCSPISGHRSVSWYQQTPGQGLQFLFEYFSETQRNKGNFPGRFSGRQFSNSRSEMNVSTLELGDSALYLCASSSGTPGNEQFFGPGTRLTVL.

The genes are TRBV19 and TRBJ1-2; D is undetermined. The CDR3 contains 14 residues. Germline loops: CDR1 LNHDA, CDR2 SQIVND (reference sequence). Between the trimmed V and J ends, which lost 4 bases and 4 bases, there was a span of 13 bases. CDR3 nucleotides: TGTGCCAGTAGTACGAGCCCCGCTCCCTATGGCTACACCTTC. Its protein is CASSTSPAPYGYTF.

Only a few counts were recorded for this clonotype. The chain recombines TRBV5-1 with TRBJ1-1; D gene unclear. The CDR3 loop spans 13 amino acids. Per germline, CDR1 SGHRS and CDR2 YFSETQ. V was clipped by 0 bases and J by 8 bases, with 11 bases between them. CDR3: CASSLGGHGEAFF. In nucleotides, the CDR3 is TGCGCCAGCAGCTTGGGGGGTCACGGGGAAGCTTTCTTT.

The V call is TRBV18, the J call TRBJ2-5, with TRBD2 as a possible D gene (5 bases). V lost 3 bases to trimming and J lost 1 base, with 12 bases between them. Germline lookup yields CDR1 KGHSH and CDR2 LQKENI. The CDR3 extends over 15 amino acids. CDR3 sequence: CASSPREGTQETQYF. The CDR3 bases are TGTGCCAGCTCACCGCGCGAGGGTACCCAAGAGACCCAGTACTTC.

The table lists this clonotype with many counts. The J gene is TRBJ1-1, the V gene TRBV6-4; no firm D call. This CDR3 has 13 amino acids. The ends were cut back, 6 bases at V and 3 bases at J, with 11 bases in the middle. Germline CDR1 and CDR2: MRHNA and SNTAGT. The CDR3 nucleotides are TGTGCCAGCAGAGCTGGTCGGGACACTGAAGCTTTCTTT. Amino acids: CASRAGRDTEAFF.

J is TRBJ2-7 and V is TRBV30; D uncertain. Germline V gene data show CDR1 as GTSNPN and CDR2 as SVGIG (reference sequence). This CDR3 spans 13 amino acids. V lost 1 base and J lost 3, with 10 bases in between. The CDR3 here is CAWSAGFLYEQYF. In DNA, the CDR3 is TGTGCCTGGAGTGCCGGGTTCCTCTACGAGCAGTACTTC.

This clonotype was found a few times. The V gene is TRBV4-2, the J gene TRBJ2-7, with 10 bases aligning to TRBD2. Losses at the gene ends were 0 bases for V and 6 bases for J; bases not matched to a gene: 5. The CDR3 covers 15 residues. The V gene's germline CDR1 is LGHNA and CDR2 YNFKEQ. The chain's CDR3 is CASSQDSGRAGEQYF. The DNA for the CDR3 is TGTGCCAGCAGCCAAGACAGCGGGAGGGCCGGCGAGCAGTACTTC.

This clonotype appeared many times. The V and J genes are TRBV29-1 and TRBJ2-1; unclear D gene. The V gene's germline CDR1 is SQVTM and CDR2 ANQGSEA. This CDR3 region has 15 residues. V lost 1 base, J lost 0 bases, and 10 bases lay in between. This CDR3 is CSVEVVLSSYNEQFF. The CDR3 bases are TGCAGCGTTGAAGTTGTGCTGAGCTCCTACAATGAGCAGTTCTTC.

In its sample, this clonotype was seen a few times. The V gene is TRBV27, the J gene TRBJ2-1; TRBD1 or TRBD2 may be the D gene (6 bases each). This CDR3 comprises 16 residues. The V and J ends lost 0 bases and 7 bases respectively, with 16 bases between them. Germline CDR1 is MNHEY and CDR2 is SMNVEV (reference sequence). The CDR3 nucleotides read TGTGCCAGCAGTTTATCGGGGGCGGAGGGCTTAAATGAGCAGTTCTTC. This encodes CASSLSGAEGLNEQFF.

This chain uses TRBV4-2 with TRBJ1-2, with D hard to call. This CDR3 region has 13 residues. In germline, CDR1 is LGHNA, CDR2 YNFKEQ. Trimming removed 1 base from V and 4 bases from J, with 7 bases in between. Here the CDR3 reads CASSQVGFYGYTF. The CDR3 DNA follows: TGTGCCAGCAGCCAAGTGGGTTTCTATGGCTACACCTTC.

This clonotype was detected a few times. The J gene is TRBJ1-2, the V gene TRBV24-1; 8 nucleotides agree with TRBD1. The CDR3 covers 14 residues. Trimming cost V 4 bases and J 7 bases; bases outside gene matches: 7. Germline CDR1 reads KGHDR; CDR2 reads SFDVKD. The CDR3 DNA sequence: TGTGCCACCAGTGAGGCCGACAGGGGACTTGGCTACACCTTC. It codes for CATSEADRGLGYTF.

The table lists this clonotype with many counts. The rearrangement joins TRBV29-1 to TRBJ1-5; TRBD1 agrees at 8 bases. V dropped 4 bases and J dropped 10; count of bases not matched to a gene: 9. Per germline, CDR1 SQVTM and CDR2 ANQGSEA. The CDR3 is 13 residues long. The CDR3 protein is CSVAPDREGPQHF. The DNA of the CDR3 is TGCAGCGTTGCCCCGGACAGGGAGGGTCCCCAGCATTTT.

The table lists this clonotype with a few counts. The chain uses TRBV5-1 and TRBJ2-5; TRBD1 matches at 8 bases. The junction had 5 bases not matched to a gene; V was cut back by 0 bases and J by 1 base. There are 16 residues in the CDR3. Per the germline V gene, CDR1 is SGHRS and CDR2 is YFSETQ. The chain's CDR3 is CASSLVTGGPQETQYF. The CDR3 nucleotides read TGCGCCAGCAGCTTGGTAACAGGGGGGCCCCAAGAGACCCAGTACTTC.

For this clonotype: Mismatch with germline at one junction end may stem from a read error. The CDR3 DNA sequence: TGTGCCAGCAGTCTAGCGGGAGGAGGGACCCAGTACTTC. Translating gives CASSLAGGGTQYF. This chain connects TRBV12-3 or TRBV12-4 to TRBJ2-5; 11 bases map to TRBD2. The CDR3 is 13 amino acids.

This clonotype occurred a few times. CDR3 coding DNA: TGTGCCAGCAGCTTAGTGACCCACGACGGGGAGCTGTTTTTT. This sequence encodes CASSLVTHDGELFF. The chain combines TRBV7-2 with TRBJ2-2; unclear D gene. The CDR3 length is 14 residues. Trimming removed 1 base from V and 7 bases from J, with 10 bases in between. The V gene's germline CDR1 is SGHTA and CDR2 FQGNSA.